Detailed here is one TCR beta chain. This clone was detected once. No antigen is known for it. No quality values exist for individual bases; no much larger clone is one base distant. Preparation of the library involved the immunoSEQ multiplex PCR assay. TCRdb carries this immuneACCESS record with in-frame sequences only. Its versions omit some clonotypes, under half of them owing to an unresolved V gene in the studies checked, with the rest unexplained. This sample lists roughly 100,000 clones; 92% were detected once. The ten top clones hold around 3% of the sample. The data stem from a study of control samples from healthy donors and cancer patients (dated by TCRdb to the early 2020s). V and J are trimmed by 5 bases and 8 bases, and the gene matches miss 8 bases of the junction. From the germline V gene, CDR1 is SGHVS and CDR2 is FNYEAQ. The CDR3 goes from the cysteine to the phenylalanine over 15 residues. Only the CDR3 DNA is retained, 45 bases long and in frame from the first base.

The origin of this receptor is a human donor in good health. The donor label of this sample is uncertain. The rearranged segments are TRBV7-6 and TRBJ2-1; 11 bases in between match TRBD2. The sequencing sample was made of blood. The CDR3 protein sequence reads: CASSPLAGGDDEQFF. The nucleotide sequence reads TGTGCCAGCAGCCCTCTAGCGGGGGGCGATGATGAGCAGTTCTTC.